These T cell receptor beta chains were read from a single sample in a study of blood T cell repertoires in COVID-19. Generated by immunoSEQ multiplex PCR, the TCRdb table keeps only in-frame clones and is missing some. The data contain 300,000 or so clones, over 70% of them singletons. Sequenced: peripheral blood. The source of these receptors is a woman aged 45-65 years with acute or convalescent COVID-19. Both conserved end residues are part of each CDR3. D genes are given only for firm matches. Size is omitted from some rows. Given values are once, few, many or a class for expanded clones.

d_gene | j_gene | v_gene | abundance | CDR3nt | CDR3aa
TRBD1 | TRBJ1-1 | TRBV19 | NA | TGTGCCAGTAGTATTGAGGGACAGGTAAGGGACACTGAAGCTTTCTTT | CASSIEGQVRDTEAFF
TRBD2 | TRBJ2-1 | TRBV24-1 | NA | TGTGCCACCAGGAACTGGGGACTAGCGCCAGAGCAGTTCTTC | CATRNWGLAPEQFF
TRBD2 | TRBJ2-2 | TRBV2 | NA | TGTGCCAGCAGTACGGGACTAGCGGGGACAACTTGGACCGGGGAGCTGTTTTTT | CASSTGLAGTTWTGELFF
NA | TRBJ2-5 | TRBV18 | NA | TGTGCCAGCTCACCACCGACAGGGGAGGGGGAGACCCAGTACTTC | CASSPPTGEGETQYF
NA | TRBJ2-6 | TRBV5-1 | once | TGCGCCAGCGGAGATGGCACAGGGTCTGGGGCCAACGTCCTGACTTTC | CASGDGTGSGANVLTF
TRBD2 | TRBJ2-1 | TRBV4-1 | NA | TGCGCCAGCAGCCAGGCTAGCGGGGGGTACAATGAGCAGTTCTTC | CASSQASGGYNEQFF
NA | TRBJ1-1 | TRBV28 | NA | TGTGCCAGCAGTTTATCCCAGGGGAGAACTGAAGCTTTCTTT | CASSLSQGRTEAFF
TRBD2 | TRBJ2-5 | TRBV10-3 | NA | TGTGCCATCAGTGAGGACGGGACTAGCGGGAGGGTGGGCCAAGAGACCCAGTACTTC | CAISEDGTSGRVGQETQYF
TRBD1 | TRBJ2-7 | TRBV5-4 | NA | TGTGCCAGCAGCTTTACTGGACAGGGGTCCTACGAGCAGTACTTC | CASSFTGQGSYEQYF
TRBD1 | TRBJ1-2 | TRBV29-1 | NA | TGCAGCGTTGTCGGACAGGGATATGCTAACTATGGCTACACCTTC | CSVVGQGYANYGYTF
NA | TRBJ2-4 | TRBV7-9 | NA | TGTGCCAGCAGCTTAGATGCTAGTCGTCACATTCAGTACTTC | CASSLDASRHIQYF
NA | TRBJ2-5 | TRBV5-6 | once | TGTGCCAGCAGCCCCGACAGGCTTCGGGCCCAGTACTTC | CASSPDRLRAQYF
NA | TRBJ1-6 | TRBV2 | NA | TGTGCCAGCAGTGAATACGGGAGCGGTTCACCCCTCCACTTT | CASSEYGSGSPLHF
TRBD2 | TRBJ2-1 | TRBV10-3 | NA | TGTGCCATCAGTGACCCGACCACTAGCGGTAGTACGAACTCCTACAATGAGCAGTTCTTC | CAISDPTTSGSTNSYNEQFF
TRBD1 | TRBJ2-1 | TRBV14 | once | TGTGCCAGCAGCCCCCTGGTTGGCAGGGGGCGTGAAAAGGGGTTGGGAACCTCCTACAATGAGCAGTTCTTC | CASSPLVGRGREKGLGTSYNEQFF
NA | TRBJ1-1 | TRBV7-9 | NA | TGTGCCAGCAGCTTAGACTGGGGGGGCCCCGGACGTACTGAAGCTTTCTTT | CASSLDWGGPGRTEAFF
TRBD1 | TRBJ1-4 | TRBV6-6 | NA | TGTGCCAGCAGTTATGGTGTCCAGGGGGCTGAAAAACTGTTTTTT | CASSYGVQGAEKLFF
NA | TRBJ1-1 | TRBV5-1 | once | TGCGCCAGCAGCTTGAGTGGACACTTGATGGCTGAAGCTTTCTTT | CASSLSGHLMAEAFF
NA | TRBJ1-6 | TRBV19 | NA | TGTGCCAGTAGTATAGATGCCGTGACATTCTATAATTCACCCCTCCACTTT | CASSIDAVTFYNSPLHF
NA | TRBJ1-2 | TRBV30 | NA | TGTGCCTGGAGGGCTCTTTATGGCTACACCTTC | CAWRALYGYTF
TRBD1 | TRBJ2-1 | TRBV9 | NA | TGTGCCAGCAGCGCCCGGGACAGGGGTCCTGAGCAGTTCTTC | CASSARDRGPEQFF
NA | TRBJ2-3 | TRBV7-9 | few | TGTGCCAGCAGCCCCTCGGTCGGAGATACGCAGTATTTT | CASSPSVGDTQYF
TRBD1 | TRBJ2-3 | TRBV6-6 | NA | TGTGCCAGCACTCGATCCGCGGGACAGGGTAGGAATACGCAGTATTTT | CASTRSAGQGRNTQYF
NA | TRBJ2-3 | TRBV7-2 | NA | TGTGCCAGCAGCTCGCCCATAGCGGCGGCCGGGGATACGCAGTATTTT | CASSSPIAAAGDTQYF
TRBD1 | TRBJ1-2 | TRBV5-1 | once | TGCGCCAGCAGCATGGACAGGGTGGATGGCTACACCTTC | CASSMDRVDGYTF
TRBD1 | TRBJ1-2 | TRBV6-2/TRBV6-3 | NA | TGTGCCAGCAGTTTCGCAGGGGGCGCGATCTATGGCTACACCTTC | CASSFAGGAIYGYTF
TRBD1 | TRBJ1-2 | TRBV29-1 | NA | TGCAGCGTAGACAGGGGATTGTGGGGCTACACCTTC | CSVDRGLWGYTF
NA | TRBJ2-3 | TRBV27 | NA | TGTGCCAGCAGTTTATCCTCCGGGGGGGCAGGGGGTGAAGATACGCAGTATTTT | CASSLSSGGAGGEDTQYF